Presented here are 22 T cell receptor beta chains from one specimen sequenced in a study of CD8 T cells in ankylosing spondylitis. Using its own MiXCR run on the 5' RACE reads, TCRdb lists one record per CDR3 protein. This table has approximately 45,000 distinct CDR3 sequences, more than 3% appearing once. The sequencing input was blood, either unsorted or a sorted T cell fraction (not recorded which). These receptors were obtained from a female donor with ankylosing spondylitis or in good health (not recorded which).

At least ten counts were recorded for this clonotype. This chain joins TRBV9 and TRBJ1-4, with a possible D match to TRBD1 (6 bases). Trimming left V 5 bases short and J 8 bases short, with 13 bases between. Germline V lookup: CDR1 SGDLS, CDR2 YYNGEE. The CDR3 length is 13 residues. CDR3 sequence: CASSRQAGEKLFF. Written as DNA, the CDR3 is TGTGCCAGCAGTAGACAGGCTGGGGAAAAACTGTTTTTT.

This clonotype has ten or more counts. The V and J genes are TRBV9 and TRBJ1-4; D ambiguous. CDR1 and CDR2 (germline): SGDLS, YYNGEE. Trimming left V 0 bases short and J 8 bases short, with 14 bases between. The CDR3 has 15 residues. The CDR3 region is CASSVGPARGEKLFF. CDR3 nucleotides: TGTGCCAGCAGCGTAGGTCCCGCCAGAGGAGAAAAACTGTTTTTT.

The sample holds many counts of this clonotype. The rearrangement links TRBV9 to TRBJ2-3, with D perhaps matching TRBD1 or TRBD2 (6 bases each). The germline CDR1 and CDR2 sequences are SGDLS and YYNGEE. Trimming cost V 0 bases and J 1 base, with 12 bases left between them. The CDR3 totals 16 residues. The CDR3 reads CASSVDGGVGTDTQYF. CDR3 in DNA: TGTGCCAGCAGCGTAGACGGGGGCGTCGGCACAGATACGCAGTATTTT.

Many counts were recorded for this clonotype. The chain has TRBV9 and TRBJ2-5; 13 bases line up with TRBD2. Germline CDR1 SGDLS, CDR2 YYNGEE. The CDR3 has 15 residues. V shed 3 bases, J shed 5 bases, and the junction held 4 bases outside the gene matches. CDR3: CASSAGLAGLETQYF. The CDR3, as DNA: TGTGCCAGCAGCGCGGGACTAGCGGGATTGGAGACCCAGTACTTC.

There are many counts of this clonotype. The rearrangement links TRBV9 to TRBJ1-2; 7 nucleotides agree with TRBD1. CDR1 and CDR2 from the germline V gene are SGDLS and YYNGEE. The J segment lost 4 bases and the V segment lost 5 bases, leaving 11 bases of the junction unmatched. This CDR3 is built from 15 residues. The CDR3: CASSPNTDRAYGYTF. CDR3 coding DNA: TGTGCCAGCAGTCCCAATACAGACAGGGCCTATGGCTACACCTTC.

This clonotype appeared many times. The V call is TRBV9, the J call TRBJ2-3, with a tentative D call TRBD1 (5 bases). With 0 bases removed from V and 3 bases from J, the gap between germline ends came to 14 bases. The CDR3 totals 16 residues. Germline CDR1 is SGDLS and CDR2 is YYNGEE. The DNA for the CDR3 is TGTGCCAGCAGCGTAGATGGGGCAGTCCGTACAGATACGCAGTATTTT. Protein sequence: CASSVDGAVRTDTQYF.

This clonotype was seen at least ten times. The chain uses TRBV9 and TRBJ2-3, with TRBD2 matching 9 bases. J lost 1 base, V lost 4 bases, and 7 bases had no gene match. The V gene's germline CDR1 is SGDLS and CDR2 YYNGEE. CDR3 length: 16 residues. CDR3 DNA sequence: TGTGCCAGCAGCTGGATTATAGCGGGGGGCACAGATACGCAGTATTTT. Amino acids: CASSWIIAGGTDTQYF.

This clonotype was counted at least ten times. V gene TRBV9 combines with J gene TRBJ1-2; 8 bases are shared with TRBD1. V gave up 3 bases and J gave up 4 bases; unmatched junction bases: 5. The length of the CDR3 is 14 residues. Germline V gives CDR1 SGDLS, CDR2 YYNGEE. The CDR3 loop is CASSESTGGYGYTF. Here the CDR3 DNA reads TGTGCCAGCAGCGAGAGTACAGGGGGCTATGGCTACACCTTC.

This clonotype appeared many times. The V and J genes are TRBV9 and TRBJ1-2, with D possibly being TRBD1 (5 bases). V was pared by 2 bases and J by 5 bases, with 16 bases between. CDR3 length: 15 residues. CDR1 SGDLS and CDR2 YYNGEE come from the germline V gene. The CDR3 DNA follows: TGTGCCAGCAGCGTTTCCGGGGCCGCTCCGTATGGCTACACCTTC. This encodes CASSVSGAAPYGYTF.

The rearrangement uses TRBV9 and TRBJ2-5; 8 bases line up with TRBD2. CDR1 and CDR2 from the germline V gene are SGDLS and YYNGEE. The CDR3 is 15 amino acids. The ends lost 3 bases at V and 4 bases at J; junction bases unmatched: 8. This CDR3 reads CASSGRLAWGETQYF. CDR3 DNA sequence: TGTGCCAGCAGCGGACGACTAGCGTGGGGAGAGACCCAGTACTTC. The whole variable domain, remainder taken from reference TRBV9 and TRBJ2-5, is DSGVTQTPKHLITATGQRVTLRCSPRSGDLSVYWYQQSLDQGLQFLIQYYNGEERAKGNILERFSAQQFPDLHSELNLSSLELGDSALYFCASSGRLAWGETQYFGPGTRLLVL.

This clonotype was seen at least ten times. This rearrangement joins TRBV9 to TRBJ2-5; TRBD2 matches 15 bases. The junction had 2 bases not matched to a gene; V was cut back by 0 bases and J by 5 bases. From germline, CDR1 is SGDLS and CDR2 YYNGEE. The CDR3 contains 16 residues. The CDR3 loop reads CASSVGGTSGRETQYF. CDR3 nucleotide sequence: TGTGCCAGCAGCGTAGGTGGGACTAGCGGGAGGGAGACCCAGTACTTC.

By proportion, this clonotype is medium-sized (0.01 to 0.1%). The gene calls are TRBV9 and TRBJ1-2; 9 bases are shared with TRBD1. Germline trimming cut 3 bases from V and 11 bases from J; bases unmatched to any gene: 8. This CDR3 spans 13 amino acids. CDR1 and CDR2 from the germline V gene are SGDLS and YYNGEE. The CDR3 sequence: CASSGQGVLRYTF. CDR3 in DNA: TGTGCCAGCAGCGGACAGGGGGTCCTAAGGTACACCTTC.

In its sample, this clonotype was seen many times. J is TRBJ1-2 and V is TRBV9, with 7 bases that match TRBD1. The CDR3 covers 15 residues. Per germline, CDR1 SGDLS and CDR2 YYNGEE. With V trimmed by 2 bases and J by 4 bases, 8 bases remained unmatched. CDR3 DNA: TGTGCCAGCAGCGTTTCCAGGGGGGGGATCTATGGCTACACCTTC. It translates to CASSVSRGGIYGYTF.

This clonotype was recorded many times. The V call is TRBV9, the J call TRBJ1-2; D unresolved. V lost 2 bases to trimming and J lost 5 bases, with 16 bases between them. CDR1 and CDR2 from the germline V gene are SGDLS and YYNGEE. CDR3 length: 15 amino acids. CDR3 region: CASSVTSDPVYGYTF. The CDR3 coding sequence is TGTGCCAGCAGCGTTACGTCGGACCCTGTATATGGCTACACCTTC.

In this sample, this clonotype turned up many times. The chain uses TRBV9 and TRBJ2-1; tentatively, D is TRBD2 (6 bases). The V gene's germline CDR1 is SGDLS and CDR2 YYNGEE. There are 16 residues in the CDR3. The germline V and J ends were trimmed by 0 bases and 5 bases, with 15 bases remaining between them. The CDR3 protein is CASSVGGGTGNNEQFF. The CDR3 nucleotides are TGTGCCAGCAGCGTAGGCGGAGGGACTGGTAACAATGAGCAGTTCTTC.

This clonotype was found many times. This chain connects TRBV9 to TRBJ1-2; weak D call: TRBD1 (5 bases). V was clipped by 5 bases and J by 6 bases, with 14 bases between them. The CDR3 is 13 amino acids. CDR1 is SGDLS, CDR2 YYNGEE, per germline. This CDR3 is CASRRDHGDGYTF. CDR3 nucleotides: TGTGCCAGCAGAAGGGACCACGGGGATGGCTACACCTTC.

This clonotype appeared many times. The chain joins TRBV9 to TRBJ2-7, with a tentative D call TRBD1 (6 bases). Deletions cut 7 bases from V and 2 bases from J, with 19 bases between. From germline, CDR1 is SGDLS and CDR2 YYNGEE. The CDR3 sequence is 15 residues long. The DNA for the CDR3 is TGTGCCAGCTCCGTAGGGGGAAGATCCACCTACGAGCAGTACTTC. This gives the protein CASSVGGRSTYEQYF.

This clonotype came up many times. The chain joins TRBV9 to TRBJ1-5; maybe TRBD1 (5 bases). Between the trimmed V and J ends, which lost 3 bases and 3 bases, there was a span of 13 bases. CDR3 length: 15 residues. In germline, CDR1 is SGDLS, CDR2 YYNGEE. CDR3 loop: CASSGGVGNNQPQHF. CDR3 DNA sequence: TGTGCCAGCAGCGGAGGGGTGGGTAACAATCAGCCCCAGCATTTT.

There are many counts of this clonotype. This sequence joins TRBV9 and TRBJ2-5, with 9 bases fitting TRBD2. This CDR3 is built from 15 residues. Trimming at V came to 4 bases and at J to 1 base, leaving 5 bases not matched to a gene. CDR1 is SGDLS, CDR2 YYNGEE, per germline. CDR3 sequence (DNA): TGTGCCAGCAGCACCCTGACTAGCGGCCAAGAGACCCAGTACTTC. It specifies CASSTLTSGQETQYF.

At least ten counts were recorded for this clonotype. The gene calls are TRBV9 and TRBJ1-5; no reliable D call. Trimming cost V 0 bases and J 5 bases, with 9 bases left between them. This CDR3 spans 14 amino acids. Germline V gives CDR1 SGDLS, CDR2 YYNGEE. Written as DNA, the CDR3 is TGTGCCAGCAGCGTAGCGGTTGGGGATCAGCCCCAGCATTTT. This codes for CASSVAVGDQPQHF.

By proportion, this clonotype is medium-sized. The CDR3 protein is CASSSGFNSNQPQHF. CDR3 nucleotide sequence: TGTGCCAGCAGCAGCGGGTTCAATAGCAATCAGCCCCAGCATTTT. The chain carries TRBV9 and TRBJ1-5; no clear D gene. V was pared by 4 bases and J by 0 bases, with 11 bases between. Germline V gene data show CDR1 as SGDLS and CDR2 as YYNGEE. The CDR3 spans 15 residues.

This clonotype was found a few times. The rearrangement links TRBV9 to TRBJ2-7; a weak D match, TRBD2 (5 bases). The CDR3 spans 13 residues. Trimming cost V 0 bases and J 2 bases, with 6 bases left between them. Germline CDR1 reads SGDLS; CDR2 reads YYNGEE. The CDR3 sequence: CASSVATTYEQYF. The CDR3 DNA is TGTGCCAGCAGCGTAGCGACTACCTACGAGCAGTACTTC.